The source of this T cell receptor (beta chain) is a study of control samples from healthy donors and cancer patients. Germline-derived CDR1 and CDR2 are SGDLS and YYNGEE. V trimming: 4 bases; J trimming: 2 bases; junction bases outside the gene matches: 5. This CDR3 has 15 amino acids. Libraries were prepared by immunoSEQ multiplex PCR; TCRdb keeps only in-frame clonotypes and omits some of them. The data contain under 200,000 clones, 91% of them singletons. The clonotype originates from a woman in her twenties or thirties in good health. The specimen was blood. This sequence joins TRBV9 and TRBJ2-7, with 11 bases matching TRBD1. The CDR3, as DNA: TGTGCCAGCAGCCCTGGACAGGGGGCGACCTACGAGCAGTACTTC. Translation gives CASSPGQGATYEQYF.